These T cell receptor beta chains were read from a single sample in a study of resident and recirculating memory T cells in vitiligo. TCRdb's copy holds only in-frame clones and misses some; the assay was immunoSEQ multiplex PCR. The table shows around 78,000 clones, with about 90% occurring only once. Sequencing input: blood. The source of these receptors is a male donor with vitiligo. Both conserved end residues are part of each CDR3. D genes are given only for firm matches. Some rows have no size entry. The others give once, few or many, or a class for an expanded clone.

CDR3nt | CDR3aa | j_gene | abundance | d_gene | v_gene
TGTGCCAGCAGCTTAGGCCGGGGGACCGGGGAGCTGTTTTTT | CASSLGRGTGELFF | TRBJ2-2 | once | - | TRBV13
TGTGCCAGCAGCTTTGAGCCAGACACAAGCTATGGCTACACCTTC | CASSFEPDTSYGYTF | TRBJ1-2 | - | - | TRBV12-1
TGCGCCAGCAGTGAAGGAAATGTAAACCGACCCGGGGAGACCCAGTACTTC | CASSEGNVNRPGETQYF | TRBJ2-5 | - | - | TRBV10-1
TGTGCCAGCAGCTTAGTGGCGGGGACAGGGCATGGCTACACCTTC | CASSLVAGTGHGYTF | TRBJ1-2 | - | TRBD1 | TRBV7-8
TGTGCCAGCAGCTTAGTTGGGGCCCACAATGAGCAGTTCTTC | CASSLVGAHNEQFF | TRBJ2-1 | - | - | TRBV11-3
TGTGCCAGCAGCGTAGATCTACGGCTAGAGGATACGCAGTATTTT | CASSVDLRLEDTQYF | TRBJ2-3 | - | - | TRBV9
TGTGCCAGCAGCAAGGGGGCATTGACAGAAGCTTTCTTT | CASSKGALTEAFF | TRBJ1-1 | - | TRBD1 | TRBV7-3
TGCGCCAGCAGCCGAGCCGGGATGCTCCAAGAGACCCAGTACTTC | CASSRAGMLQETQYF | TRBJ2-5 | - | - | TRBV4-1
TGTGCCAGCAGTTCGGGACTAGGAAGCAATGAGCAGTTCTTC | CASSSGLGSNEQFF | TRBJ2-1 | - | TRBD2 | TRBV28
TGTGCCAGTACCAGAGGGACTAGCGTAGTGGGTGGGAACATTCAGTACTTC | CASTRGTSVVGGNIQYF | TRBJ2-4 | once | TRBD2 | TRBV19
TGCGCCAGCAGCTTCGGACAGGGAAAAGAGACCCAGTACTTC | CASSFGQGKETQYF | TRBJ2-5 | - | TRBD1 | TRBV5-1
TGCGCCAGCAGCCGGGGGCGCACTGGAAACACCATATATTTT | CASSRGRTGNTIYF | TRBJ1-3 | - | - | TRBV4-1
TGCGCCAGCAGCGAAGCGACAGGCTGGGGAGCTTTCTTT | CASSEATGWGAFF | TRBJ1-1 | many | - | TRBV5-1
TGTGCCAGCAGTGATAATCCGGTGGACTCCGAGTCCTACGAGCAGTACTTC | CASSDNPVDSESYEQYF | TRBJ2-7 | - | - | TRBV2
TGTGCCTGGAGTGTAACCAGCGTGGCTTTCTTT | CAWSVTSVAFF | TRBJ1-1 | - | - | TRBV30
TGTGCCAGTAGACGAGCGGTCACAGATACGCAGTATTTT | CASRRAVTDTQYF | TRBJ2-3 | - | - | TRBV19
TGTGCCAGCAGGCCCCCGGGACAAAGCACTGAAGCTTTCTTT | CASRPPGQSTEAFF | TRBJ1-1 | - | - | TRBV6-5
TGTGCCAGTAGTTCGAGACAGGGGAACACTGAAGCTTTCTTT | CASSSRQGNTEAFF | TRBJ1-1 | - | TRBD1 | TRBV19
TGTGCCAGCAGCCAAGCTAGCGGGAGGATGGCAGAGACCCAGTACTTC | CASSQASGRMAETQYF | TRBJ2-5 | - | TRBD2 | TRBV14
TGTGCCAGCTCACCGCTTTCAGGGGAGGGGTACGAGCAGTACTTC | CASSPLSGEGYEQYF | TRBJ2-7 | - | - | TRBV18
TGTGCCATCAGATCGACTCCTCAAGAATACGAGCAGTACTTC | CAIRSTPQEYEQYF | TRBJ2-7 | - | - | TRBV10-3
TGTGCCAGCAGTCCCCCATTGGGGGGGGCAGGCCGCGAAAAACTGTTTTTT | CASSPPLGGAGREKLFF | TRBJ1-4 | - | - | TRBV28
TGCGCCAGCAGTGAGGCACAGGGCTTGGGCACAGATACGCAGTATTTT | CASSEAQGLGTDTQYF | TRBJ2-3 | - | - | TRBV10-1
TGTGCCAGCAGTTTCGGACAGGGGGCCTATGGCTACACCTTC | CASSFGQGAYGYTF | TRBJ1-2 | - | TRBD1 | TRBV28
TGTGCCAGCAGTTACCGAGGCCGGGACAATCAGCCCCAGCATTTT | CASSYRGRDNQPQHF | TRBJ1-5 | - | - | TRBV6-5
TGTGCCAGCAGACGCGATTCAGGGGTCTATGGCTACACCTTC | CASRRDSGVYGYTF | TRBJ1-2 | - | - | TRBV2
TGTGCCAGCAGCCCACAGAGCCCAGATACGCAGTATTTT | CASSPQSPDTQYF | TRBJ2-3 | - | - | TRBV9
TGTGCCAGCAGCCCCGGTGGGGCGGAGACCCAGTACTTC | CASSPGGAETQYF | TRBJ2-5 | - | - | TRBV7-2
TGTGCCAGTAGCGACAGGGTGGTAAACACCATATATTTT | CASSDRVVNTIYF | TRBJ1-3 | - | TRBD1 | TRBV19
TGCGCCAGCAGCGCCCCCGGGCAGGGTCAGTTCTTC | CASSAPGQGQFF | TRBJ2-1 | - | - | TRBV5-1
TGTGCCAGTATGGGAACAGGGGGGATCAATCAGCCCCAGCATTTT | CASMGTGGINQPQHF | TRBJ1-5 | - | TRBD1 | TRBV19
TGCAGCGTTGGCGGGGTCGAGCAGTACTTC | CSVGGVEQYF | TRBJ2-7 | - | - | TRBV29-1
TGTGCCTGGAGTGGGTACGGACAGGGGCTCTCCTACGAGCAGTACTTC | CAWSGYGQGLSYEQYF | TRBJ2-7 | once | TRBD1 | TRBV30
TGTGCCAGCAGCGTAGGACTAGCGGGATACAATGAGCAGTTCTTC | CASSVGLAGYNEQFF | TRBJ2-1 | - | TRBD2 | TRBV9
TGCGCCAGCAGCTTAACGGGACACTACTACGAGCAGTACTTC | CASSLTGHYYEQYF | TRBJ2-7 | - | - | TRBV5-1
TGTGCCAGCAGCCCTAGTAGGTGGGCGGGAATGCGGGGGACAGATACGCAGTATTTT | CASSPSRWAGMRGTDTQYF | TRBJ2-3 | - | TRBD2 | TRBV9
TGTGCCAGCAGCCCAAAACAGGGGACGACCTACAATGAGCAGTTCTTC | CASSPKQGTTYNEQFF | TRBJ2-1 | - | TRBD1 | TRBV7-2
TGTGCCAGCAGTTCCGGACAGGCAGGACCGCACACTGAAGCTTTCTTT | CASSSGQAGPHTEAFF | TRBJ1-1 | - | TRBD1 | TRBV28
TGTGCCAGCAGTGACTGGGGCGGGAGCGGTGAGCAGTTCTTC | CASSDWGGSGEQFF | TRBJ2-1 | - | TRBD2 | TRBV6-4
TGTGCCAGCAGTGATCACTTGAGCTCCTACAATGAGCAGTTCTTC | CASSDHLSSYNEQFF | TRBJ2-1 | once | - | TRBV6-4
TGTGCCAGTAGTATTTGGGGGGGTCCGTACAATGAGCAGTTCTTC | CASSIWGGPYNEQFF | TRBJ2-1 | - | TRBD2 | TRBV19